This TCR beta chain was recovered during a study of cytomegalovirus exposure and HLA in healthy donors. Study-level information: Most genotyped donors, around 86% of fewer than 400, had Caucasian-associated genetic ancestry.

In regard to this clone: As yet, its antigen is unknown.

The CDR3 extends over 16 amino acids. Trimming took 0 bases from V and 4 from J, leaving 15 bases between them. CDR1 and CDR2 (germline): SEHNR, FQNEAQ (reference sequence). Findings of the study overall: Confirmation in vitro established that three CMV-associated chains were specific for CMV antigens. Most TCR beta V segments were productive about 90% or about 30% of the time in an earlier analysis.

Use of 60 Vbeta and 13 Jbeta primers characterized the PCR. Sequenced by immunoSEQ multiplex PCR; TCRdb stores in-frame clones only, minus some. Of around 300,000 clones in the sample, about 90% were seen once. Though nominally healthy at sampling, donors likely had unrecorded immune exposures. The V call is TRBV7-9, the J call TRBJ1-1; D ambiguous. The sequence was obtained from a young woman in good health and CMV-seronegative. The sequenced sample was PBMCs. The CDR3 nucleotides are TGTGCCAGCAGCTTAGCGCTCGAGATTCGGGGCACTGAAGCTTTCTTT. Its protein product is CASSLALEIRGTEAFF.